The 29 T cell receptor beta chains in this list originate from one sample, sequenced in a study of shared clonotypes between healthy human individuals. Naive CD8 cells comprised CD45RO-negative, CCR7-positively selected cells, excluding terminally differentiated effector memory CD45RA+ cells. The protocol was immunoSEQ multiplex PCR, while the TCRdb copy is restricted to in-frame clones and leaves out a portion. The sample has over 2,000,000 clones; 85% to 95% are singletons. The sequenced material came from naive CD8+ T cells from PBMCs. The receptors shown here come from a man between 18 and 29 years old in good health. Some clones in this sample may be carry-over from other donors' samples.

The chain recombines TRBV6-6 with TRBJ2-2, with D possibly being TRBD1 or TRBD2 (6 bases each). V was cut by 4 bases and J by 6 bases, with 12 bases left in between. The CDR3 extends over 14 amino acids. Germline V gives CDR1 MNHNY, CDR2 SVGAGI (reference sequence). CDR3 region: CASSWWGAAGELFF. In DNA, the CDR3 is TGTGCCAGCAGTTGGTGGGGGGCGGCCGGGGAGCTGTTTTTT.

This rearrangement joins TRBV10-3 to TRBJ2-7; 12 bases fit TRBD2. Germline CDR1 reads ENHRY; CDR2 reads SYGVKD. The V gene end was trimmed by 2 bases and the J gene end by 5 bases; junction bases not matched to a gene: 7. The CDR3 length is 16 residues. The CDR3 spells CAISEGLAGGVDEQYF. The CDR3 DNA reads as TGTGCCATCAGTGAGGGCCTAGCGGGAGGGGTCGACGAGCAGTACTTC.

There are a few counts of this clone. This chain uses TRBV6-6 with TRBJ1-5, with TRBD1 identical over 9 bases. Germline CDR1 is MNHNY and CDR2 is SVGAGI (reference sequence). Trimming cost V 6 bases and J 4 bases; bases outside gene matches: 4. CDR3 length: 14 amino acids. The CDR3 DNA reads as TGTGCCAGCAGCACCGGGACAGGGAATCAGCCCCAGCATTTT. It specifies CASSTGTGNQPQHF.

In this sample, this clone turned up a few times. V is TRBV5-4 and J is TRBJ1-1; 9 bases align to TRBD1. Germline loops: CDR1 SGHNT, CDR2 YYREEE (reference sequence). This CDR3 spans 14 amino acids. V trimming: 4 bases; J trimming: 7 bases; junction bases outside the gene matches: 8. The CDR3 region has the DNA TGTGCCAGCAGCGACCGGGACAGGGAGGATGAAGCTTTCTTT. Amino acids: CASSDRDREDEAFF.

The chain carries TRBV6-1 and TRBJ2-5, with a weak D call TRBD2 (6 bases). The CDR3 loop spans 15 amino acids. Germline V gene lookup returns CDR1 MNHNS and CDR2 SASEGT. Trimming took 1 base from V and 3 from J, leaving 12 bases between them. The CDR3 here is CASSEVLGGEETQYF. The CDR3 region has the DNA TGTGCCAGCAGTGAAGTGCTCGGCGGGGAAGAGACCCAGTACTTC.

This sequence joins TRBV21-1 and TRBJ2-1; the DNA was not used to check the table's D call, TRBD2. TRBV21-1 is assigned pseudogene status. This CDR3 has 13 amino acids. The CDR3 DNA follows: TGTGCCAGCGGGAGGTGCTCCTACAATGAGCAGTTCTTC. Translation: CASGRCSYNEQFF.

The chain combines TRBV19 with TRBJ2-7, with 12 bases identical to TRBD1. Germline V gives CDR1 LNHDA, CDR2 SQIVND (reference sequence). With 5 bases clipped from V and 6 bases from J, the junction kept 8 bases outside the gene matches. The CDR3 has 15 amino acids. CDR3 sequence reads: CASSLGQGAFAEQYF. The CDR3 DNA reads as TGTGCCAGTAGTTTGGGACAGGGGGCTTTCGCCGAGCAGTACTTC.

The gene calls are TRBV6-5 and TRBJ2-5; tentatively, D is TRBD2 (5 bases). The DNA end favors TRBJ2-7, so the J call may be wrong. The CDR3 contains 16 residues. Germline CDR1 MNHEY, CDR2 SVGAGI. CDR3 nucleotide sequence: TGTGCCAGCAGTTATTCCGCCGGGGAAGATGACTACGAGCAGTACTTC. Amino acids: CASSYSAGEDDYEQYF.

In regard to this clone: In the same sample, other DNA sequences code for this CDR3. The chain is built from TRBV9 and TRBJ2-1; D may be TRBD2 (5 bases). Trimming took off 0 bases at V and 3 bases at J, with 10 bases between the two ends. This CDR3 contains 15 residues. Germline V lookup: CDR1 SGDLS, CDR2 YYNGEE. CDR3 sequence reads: CASSVGGNLYNEQFF. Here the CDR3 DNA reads TGTGCCAGCAGCGTAGGAGGGAACCTCTACAATGAGCAGTTCTTC.

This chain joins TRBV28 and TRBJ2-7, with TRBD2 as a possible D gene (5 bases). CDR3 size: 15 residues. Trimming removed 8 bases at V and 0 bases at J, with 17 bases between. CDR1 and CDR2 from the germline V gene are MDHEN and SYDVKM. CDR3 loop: CASSDFGSLSYEQYF. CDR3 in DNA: TGTGCCAGCTCGGACTTCGGCAGCCTCTCCTACGAGCAGTACTTC.

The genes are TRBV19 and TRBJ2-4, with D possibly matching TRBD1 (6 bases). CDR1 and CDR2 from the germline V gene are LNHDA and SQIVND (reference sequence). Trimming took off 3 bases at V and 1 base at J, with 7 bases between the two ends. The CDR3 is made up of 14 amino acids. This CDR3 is CASSIQGAKNIQYF. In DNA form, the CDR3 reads TGTGCCAGTAGTATTCAGGGGGCCAAAAACATTCAGTACTTC.

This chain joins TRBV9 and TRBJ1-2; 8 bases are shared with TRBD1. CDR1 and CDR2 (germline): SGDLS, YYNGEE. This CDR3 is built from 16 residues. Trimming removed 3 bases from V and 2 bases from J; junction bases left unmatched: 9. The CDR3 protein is CASSAPIRGRNYGYTF. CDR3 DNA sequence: TGTGCCAGCAGCGCGCCAATCAGGGGGCGAAACTATGGCTACACCTTC.

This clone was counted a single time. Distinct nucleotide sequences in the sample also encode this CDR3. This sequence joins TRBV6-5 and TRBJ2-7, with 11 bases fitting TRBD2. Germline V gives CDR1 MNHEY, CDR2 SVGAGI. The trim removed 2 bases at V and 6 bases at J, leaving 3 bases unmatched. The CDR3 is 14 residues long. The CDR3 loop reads CASSYGLAGGEQYF. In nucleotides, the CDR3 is TGTGCCAGCAGTTACGGTCTAGCGGGAGGCGAGCAGTACTTC.

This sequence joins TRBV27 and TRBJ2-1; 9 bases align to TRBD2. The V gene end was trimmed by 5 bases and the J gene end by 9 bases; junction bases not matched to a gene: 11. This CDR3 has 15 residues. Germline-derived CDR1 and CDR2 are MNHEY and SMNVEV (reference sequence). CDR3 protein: CASSPSAGGRLEQFF. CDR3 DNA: TGTGCCAGCAGTCCCTCTGCGGGAGGGCGTCTTGAGCAGTTCTTC.

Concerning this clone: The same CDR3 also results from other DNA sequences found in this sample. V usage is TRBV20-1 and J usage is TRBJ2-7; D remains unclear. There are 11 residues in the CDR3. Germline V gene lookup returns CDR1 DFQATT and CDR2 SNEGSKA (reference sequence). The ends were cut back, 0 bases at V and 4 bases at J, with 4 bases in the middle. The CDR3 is CSARDPYEQYF. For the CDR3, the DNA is TGCAGTGCTAGAGATCCATACGAGCAGTACTTC.

CDR3 bases: TGTGCCAGCAGCTTAACGGTCCGAGCCAATGAGCAGTTCTTC. Translation: CASSLTVRANEQFF. This chain uses TRBV7-3 with TRBJ2-1; D ambiguous. This CDR3 comprises 14 residues. Trimming shortened V by 0 bases and J by 6 bases, and 9 bases separated the two germline ends. Looked up from germline, CDR1 is SGHTA and CDR2 is FQGTGA.

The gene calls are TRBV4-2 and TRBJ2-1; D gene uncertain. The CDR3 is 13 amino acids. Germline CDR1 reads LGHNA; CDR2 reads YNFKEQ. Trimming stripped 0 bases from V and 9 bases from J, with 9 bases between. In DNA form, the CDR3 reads TGTGCCAGCAGCCAAGAACGGGTGCCTGAGCAGTTCTTC. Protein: CASSQERVPEQFF.

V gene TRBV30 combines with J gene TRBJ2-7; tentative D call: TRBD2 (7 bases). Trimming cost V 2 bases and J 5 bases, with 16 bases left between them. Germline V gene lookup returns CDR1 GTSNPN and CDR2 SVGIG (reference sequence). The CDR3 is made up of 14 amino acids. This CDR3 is CAWSFPIGGHEQYF. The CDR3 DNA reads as TGTGCCTGGAGTTTTCCAATCGGGGGGCACGAGCAGTACTTC.

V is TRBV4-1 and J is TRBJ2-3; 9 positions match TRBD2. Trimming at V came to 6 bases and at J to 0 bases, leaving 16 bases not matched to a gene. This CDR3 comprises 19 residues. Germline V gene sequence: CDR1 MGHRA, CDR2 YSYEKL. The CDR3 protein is CASRPVRASGDQSTDTQYF. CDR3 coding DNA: TGCGCCAGCAGACCGGTTAGGGCTAGCGGGGACCAGAGCACAGATACGCAGTATTTT.

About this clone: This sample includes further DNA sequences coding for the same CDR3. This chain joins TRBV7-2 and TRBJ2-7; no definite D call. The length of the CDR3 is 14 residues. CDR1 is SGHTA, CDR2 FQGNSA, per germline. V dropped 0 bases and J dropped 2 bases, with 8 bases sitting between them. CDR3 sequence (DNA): TGTGCCAGCAGCTTAGCGGGCGGTACCTACGAGCAGTACTTC. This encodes CASSLAGGTYEQYF. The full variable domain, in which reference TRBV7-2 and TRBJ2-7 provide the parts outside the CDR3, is GAGVSQSPSNKVTEKGKDVELRCDPISGHTALYWYRQSLGQGLEFLIYFQGNSAPDKSGLPSDRFSAERTGGSVSTLTIQRTQQEDSAVYLCASSLAGGTYEQYFGPGTRLTVT.

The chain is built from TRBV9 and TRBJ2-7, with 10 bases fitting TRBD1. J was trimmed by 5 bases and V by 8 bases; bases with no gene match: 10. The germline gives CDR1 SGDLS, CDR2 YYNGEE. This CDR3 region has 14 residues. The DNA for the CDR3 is TGTGCCAGTACGACCGGGACAGGGGACAACGAGCAGTACTTC. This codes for CASTTGTGDNEQYF.

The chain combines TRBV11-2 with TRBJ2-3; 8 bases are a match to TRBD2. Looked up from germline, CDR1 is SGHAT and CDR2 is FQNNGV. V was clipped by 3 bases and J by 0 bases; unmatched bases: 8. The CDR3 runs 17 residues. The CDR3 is CASSFLSGSSSTDTQYF. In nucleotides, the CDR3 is TGTGCCAGCAGCTTTTTGAGCGGGAGTAGTAGCACAGATACGCAGTATTTT. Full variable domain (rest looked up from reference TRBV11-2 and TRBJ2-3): EAGVAQSPRYKIIEKRQSVAFWCNPISGHATLYWYQQILGQGPKLLIQFQNNGVVDDSQLPKDRFSAERLKGVDSTLKIQPAKLEDSAVYLCASSFLSGSSSTDTQYFGPGTRLTVL.

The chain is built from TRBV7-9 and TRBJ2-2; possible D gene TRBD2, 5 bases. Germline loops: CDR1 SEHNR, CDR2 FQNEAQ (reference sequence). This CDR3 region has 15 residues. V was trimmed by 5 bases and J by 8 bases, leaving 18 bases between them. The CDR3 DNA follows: TGTGCCAGCAGCGGCCCGGGCGGACTTGGGGGGGAGCTGTTTTTT. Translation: CASSGPGGLGGELFF. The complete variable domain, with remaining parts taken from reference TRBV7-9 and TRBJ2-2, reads DTGVSQNPRHKITKRGQNVTFRCDPISEHNRLYWYRQTLGQGPEFLTYFQNEAQLEKSRLLSDRFSAERPKGSFSTLEIQRTEQGDSAMYLCASSGPGGLGGELFFGEGSRLTVL.

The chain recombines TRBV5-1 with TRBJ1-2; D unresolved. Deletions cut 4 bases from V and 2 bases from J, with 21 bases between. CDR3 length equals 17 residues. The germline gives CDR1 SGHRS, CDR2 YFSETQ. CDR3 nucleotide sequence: TGCGCCAGCAGCGCAGCAATGGCCCCAACGATCAACTATGGCTACACCTTC. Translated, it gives CASSAAMAPTINYGYTF. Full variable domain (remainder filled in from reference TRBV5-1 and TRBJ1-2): KAGVTQTPRYLIKTRGQQVTLSCSPISGHRSVSWYQQTPGQGLQFLFEYFSETQRNKGNFPGRFSGRQFSNSRSEMNVSTLELGDSALYLCASSAAMAPTINYGYTFGSGTRLTVV.

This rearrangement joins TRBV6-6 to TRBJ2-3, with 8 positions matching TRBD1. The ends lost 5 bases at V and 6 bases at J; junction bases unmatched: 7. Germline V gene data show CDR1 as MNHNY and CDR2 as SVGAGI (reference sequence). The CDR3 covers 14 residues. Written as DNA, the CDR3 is TGTGCCAGCAGTCCCCGGGACAGGACTGATACGCAGTATTTT. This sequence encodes CASSPRDRTDTQYF.

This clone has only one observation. CDR3 loop: CASSLTVEVVGTQYF. CDR3 nucleotide sequence: TGTGCCAGCAGCCTCACCGTAGAGGTAGTAGGGACCCAGTACTTC. The V call is TRBV11-2, the J call TRBJ2-5; unclear D gene. This CDR3 comprises 15 residues. With 5 bases removed from V and 7 bases from J, the gap between germline ends came to 20 bases. Germline CDR1 reads SGHAT; CDR2 reads FQNNGV. Full variable domain (outside the CDR3, taken from reference TRBV11-2 and TRBJ2-5): EAGVAQSPRYKIIEKRQSVAFWCNPISGHATLYWYQQILGQGPKLLIQFQNNGVVDDSQLPKDRFSAERLKGVDSTLKIQPAKLEDSAVYLCASSLTVEVVGTQYFGPGTRLLVL.

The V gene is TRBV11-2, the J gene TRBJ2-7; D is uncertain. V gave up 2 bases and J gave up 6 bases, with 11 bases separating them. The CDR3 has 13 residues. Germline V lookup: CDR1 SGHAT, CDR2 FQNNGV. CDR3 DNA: TGTGCCAGCAGCTTATCCACTTCGTCCGAGCAGTACTTC. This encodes CASSLSTSSEQYF.

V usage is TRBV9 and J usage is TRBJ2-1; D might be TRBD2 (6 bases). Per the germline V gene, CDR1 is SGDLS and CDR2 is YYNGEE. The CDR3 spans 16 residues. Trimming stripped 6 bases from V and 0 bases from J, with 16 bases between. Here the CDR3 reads CASNLGVGGSYNEQFF. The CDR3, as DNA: TGTGCCAGCAATTTGGGGGTGGGAGGCTCCTACAATGAGCAGTTCTTC.

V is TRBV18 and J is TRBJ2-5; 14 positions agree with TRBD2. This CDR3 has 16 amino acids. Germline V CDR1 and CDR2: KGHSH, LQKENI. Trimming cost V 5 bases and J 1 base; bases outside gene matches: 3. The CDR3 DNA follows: TGTGCCAGCTCAGGGACTAGCGGGAGCGGCCAAGAGACCCAGTACTTC. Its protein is CASSGTSGSGQETQYF. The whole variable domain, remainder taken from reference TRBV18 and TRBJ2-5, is NAGVMQNPRHLVRRRGQEARLRCSPMKGHSHVYWYRQLPEEGLKFMVYLQKENIIDESGMPKERFSAEFPKEGPSILRIQQVVRGDSAAYFCASSGTSGSGQETQYFGPGTRLLVL.